Shown below are 5 T cell receptor beta chains from a single sample sequenced in a study of blood T cell repertoires in COVID-19. The assay was immunoSEQ multiplex PCR, and TCRdb's table has in-frame clones only and misses some. The sample includes about 140,000 clones, roughly 85% seen only once; the top ten take over 2.5%. The specimen was PBMCs or T cells enriched from blood (not recorded which). These receptor sequences come from a woman between 50 and 59 years old who had recovered from COVID-19.

The genes are TRBV2 and TRBJ2-7, with 9 bases lining up with TRBD1. Germline CDR1 is SNHLY and CDR2 is FYNNEI. V shed 1 base, J shed 6 bases, and the junction held 7 bases outside the gene matches. The CDR3 consists of 15 residues. CDR3 sequence (DNA): TGTGCCAGCAGTGAAGTCACAGGGGGCGTGGGCGAGCAGTACTTC. It is translated as CASSEVTGGVGEQYF. Drawing the rest from reference TRBV2 and TRBJ2-7, the complete variable domain is EPEVTQTPSHQVTQMGQEVILRCVPISNHLYFYWYRQILGQKVEFLVSFYNNEISEKSEIFDDQFSVERPDGSNFTLKIRSTKLEDSAMYFCASSEVTGGVGEQYFGPGTRLTVT.

The chain links TRBV10-3 to TRBJ1-2; D perhaps matches TRBD1 (5 bases). This CDR3 has 15 amino acids. Germline CDR1 is ENHRY and CDR2 is SYGVKD. Trimming pared 5 bases from V and 0 bases from J, leaving 13 bases between. The CDR3 DNA is TGTGCCATCAGTACTCAGGGTTTAGCTAACTATGGCTACACCTTC. Translation: CAISTQGLANYGYTF.

The chain joins TRBV30 to TRBJ1-3, with D possibly being TRBD1 (5 bases). Per germline, CDR1 GTSNPN and CDR2 SVGIG (reference sequence). Trimming pared 4 bases from V and 0 bases from J, leaving 13 bases between. The CDR3 is 15 amino acids. CDR3 residues: CAWTGTSSSGNTIYF. The CDR3 nucleotides are TGTGCCTGGACAGGGACTTCGAGCTCTGGAAACACCATATATTTT.

The chain recombines TRBV5-4 with TRBJ1-2, with unresolved D. Trimming removed 2 bases from V and 4 bases from J, with 18 bases in between. Per the germline V gene, CDR1 is SGHNT and CDR2 is YYREEE (reference sequence). CDR3 length equals 16 residues. CDR3 in amino acids: CASSLARGPNLYGYTF. CDR3 DNA: TGTGCCAGCAGCTTAGCTCGAGGTCCGAATCTCTATGGCTACACCTTC.

This clone came up once. The genes are TRBV10-3 and TRBJ1-1; a weak D match, TRBD1 (6 bases). The germline V and J ends were trimmed by 3 bases and 6 bases, with 20 bases remaining between them. The CDR3 runs to 16 residues. Germline CDR1 ENHRY, CDR2 SYGVKD. CDR3 protein: CAISEPYDRIRAEAFF. In DNA, the CDR3 is TGTGCCATCAGTGAACCATACGACAGGATTCGGGCTGAAGCTTTCTTT.